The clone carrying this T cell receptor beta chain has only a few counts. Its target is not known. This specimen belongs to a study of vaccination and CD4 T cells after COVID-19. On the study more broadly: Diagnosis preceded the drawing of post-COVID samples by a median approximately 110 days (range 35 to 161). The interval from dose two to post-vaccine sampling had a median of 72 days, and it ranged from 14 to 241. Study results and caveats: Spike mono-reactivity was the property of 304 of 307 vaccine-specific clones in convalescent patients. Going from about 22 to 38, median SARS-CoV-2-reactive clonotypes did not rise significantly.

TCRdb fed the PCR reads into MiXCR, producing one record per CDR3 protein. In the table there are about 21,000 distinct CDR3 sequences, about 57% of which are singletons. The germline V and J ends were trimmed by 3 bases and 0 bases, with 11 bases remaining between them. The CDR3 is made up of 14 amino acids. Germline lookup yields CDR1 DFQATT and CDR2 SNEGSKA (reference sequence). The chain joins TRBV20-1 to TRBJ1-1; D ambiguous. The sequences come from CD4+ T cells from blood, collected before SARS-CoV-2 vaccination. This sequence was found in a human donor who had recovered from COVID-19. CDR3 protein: CSARGGSLNTEAFF. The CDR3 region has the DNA TGCAGTGCTAGGGGTGGCAGCTTGAACACTGAAGCTTTCTTT.